The 7 T cell receptor beta chains below were found in one sample sequenced in a study of neurological immune-mediated disorders. TCRdb fed the 5' RACE reads into MiXCR, producing one record per CDR3 protein. The sample holds about 44,000 distinct CDR3 sequences; 20% to 25% are singletons and the top ten take approximately 4.3%. Time point given: technical triplicate 3. The sample consisted of PBMCs. The receptors stem from a man in his sixties with HTLV-1-associated myelopathy (HAM/TSP).

The V and J genes are TRBV2 and TRBJ1-1, with TRBD1 matching over 7 bases. The germline V gene has CDR1 SNHLY and CDR2 FYNNEI. The junction had 5 bases not matched to a gene; V was cut back by 6 bases and J by 1 base. CDR3 length: 14 residues. CDR3 amino acids: CASSVGTANTEAFF. The CDR3 bases are TGTGCCAGCAGCGTCGGGACAGCGAACACTGAAGCTTTCTTT.

This clonotype appeared many times. The rearrangement joins TRBV5-1 to TRBJ2-3; 7 bases map to TRBD2. V dropped 0 bases and J dropped 2; count of bases not matched to a gene: 6. The CDR3 covers 16 residues. Looked up from germline, CDR1 is SGHRS and CDR2 is YFSETQ. CDR3 sequence reads: CASSLGTGGYTDTQYF. CDR3 DNA sequence: TGCGCCAGCAGCTTGGGGACGGGGGGTTACACAGATACGCAGTATTTT.

This chain's CDR3 is CASSDGANEQFF. The DNA for the CDR3 is TGTGCCAGCAGTGACGGGGCTAATGAGCAGTTCTTC. The chain joins TRBV6-4 to TRBJ2-1, with a tentative D call TRBD1 (5 bases). Germline assignment: CDR1 MRHNA and CDR2 SNTAGT. CDR3 length equals 12 residues. The V and J ends lost 2 bases and 7 bases respectively, with 6 bases between them.

This clonotype was detected only a few times. The chain employs TRBV10-3 and TRBJ1-2, with unresolved D. In germline, CDR1 is ENHRY, CDR2 SYGVKD. The CDR3 consists of 15 residues. Trimming removed 3 bases from V and 8 bases from J, with 19 bases in between. As DNA, the CDR3 is TGTGCCATCAGTGAACCCTTAGGGAACGGGGAAGGCTACACCTTC. As protein: CAISEPLGNGEGYTF.

There are many counts of this clonotype. The chain combines TRBV15 with TRBJ2-3; 7 nucleotides line up with TRBD2. Germline V CDR1 and CDR2: LNHNV, YYDKDF (reference sequence). The CDR3 sequence is 19 residues long. Trimming at V came to 2 bases and at J to 2 bases, leaving 16 bases not matched to a gene. For the CDR3, the DNA is TGTGCCACCAGCAGATCCCCTCAAAGGGCTAGCGGACCCACAGATACGCAGTATTTT. Protein: CATSRSPQRASGPTDTQYF.

A note on this clonotype: At one of its ends the junction is not consistent with the germline gene, which may arise from a read error. The genes are TRBV20-1 and TRBJ1-1, with 7 bases matching TRBD1. Germline CDR1 reads DFQATT; CDR2 reads SNEGSKA (reference sequence). This CDR3 is 13 amino acids long. The CDR3 coding sequence is TGTAGTGCTAGATGGGACAGCCACGCTGAAGCTTTCTTT. Translating it yields CSARWDSHAEAFF.

The chain recombines TRBV12-3 or TRBV12-4 with TRBJ2-7, with D maybe TRBD2 (6 bases). The germline V and J ends were trimmed by 5 bases and 4 bases, with 15 bases remaining between them. The CDR3 has 14 residues. Written as DNA, the CDR3 is TGTGCCAGCAGTCCCAGGGACTGGCCTTACGAGCAGTACTTC. The encoded protein is CASSPRDWPYEQYF.